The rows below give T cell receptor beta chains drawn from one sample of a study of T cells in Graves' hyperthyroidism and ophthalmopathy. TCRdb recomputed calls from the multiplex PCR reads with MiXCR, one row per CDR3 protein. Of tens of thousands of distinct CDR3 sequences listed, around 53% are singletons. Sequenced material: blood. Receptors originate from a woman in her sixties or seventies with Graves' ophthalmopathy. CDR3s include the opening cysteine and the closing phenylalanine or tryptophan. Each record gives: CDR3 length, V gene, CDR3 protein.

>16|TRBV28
CASSSLTGGAYNEQFF
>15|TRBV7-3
CASSYQGSGEGEQYF
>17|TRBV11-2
CASSLRDSPFTYYEQYF
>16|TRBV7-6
CASSHGTSGGAYEQYF
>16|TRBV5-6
CASSLAQAHGCDGQFF
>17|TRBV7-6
CASSSTRGGADYNEQFF
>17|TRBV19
CASSIVPTRGDYNEQFF
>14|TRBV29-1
CSVRQGASNQPQYF
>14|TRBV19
CASCKGGIGEKLFF
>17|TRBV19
CASSLGQGGPASSPLHF
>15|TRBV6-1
CASSNHGYVGYGYTF
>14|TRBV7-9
CASSQQGAVYEQYF
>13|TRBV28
CASSLGGRNGYTF
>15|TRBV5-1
CASILGVGQGSEQFF
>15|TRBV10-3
CATSDPGTAAGELFF
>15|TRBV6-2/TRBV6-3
CASKGGGGLPGEQFF
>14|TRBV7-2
CASSTRQGNQPQHF
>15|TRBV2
CASSLRGGSRYEQYF
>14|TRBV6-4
CASSDYRDPSGYTF
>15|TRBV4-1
CASSQDETTTHGYTF
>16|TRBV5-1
CASSLAGGLGTGELFF
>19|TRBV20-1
CSARAPGTSGRARTGELFF
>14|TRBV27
CASSFRSRQNIQYF
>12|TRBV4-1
CASSQDPYGYTF
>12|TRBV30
CASTQAGREQFF
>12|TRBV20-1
CSASSSGYEQYF
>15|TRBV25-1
CASSEDRGPQETQYF
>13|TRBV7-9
CASRLGGYNEQFF
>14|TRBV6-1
CASSEVMRNSPLHF
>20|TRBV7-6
CASSLAARTSGRLNPYEQYF
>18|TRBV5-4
CASSRGLAGGLSAYEQYF
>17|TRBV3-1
CASSQAGQGGYNYGYTF
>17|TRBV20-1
CSASGGGLGRPRDTQYF
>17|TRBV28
CASSPPAPGLTQETQYF
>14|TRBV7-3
CASSRGKNTDTQYF
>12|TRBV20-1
CSATTGTYEQYF
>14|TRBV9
CASSVQQYNSPLHF
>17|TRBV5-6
CASSLYRTGFMNTEAFF
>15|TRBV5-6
CASSLTRQEIYEQYF
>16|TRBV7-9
CASSPTSGGSYNEQFF
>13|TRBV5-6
CASSLDSYYGCTF
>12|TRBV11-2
CASSLQQDTQYF
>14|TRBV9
CASSGAGGALVQFF
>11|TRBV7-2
CASSLEGRQYF
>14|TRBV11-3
CASSLGGHNQPQHF
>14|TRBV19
CASSDTRAGQPQHF
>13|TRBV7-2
CASSLVGSGELFF
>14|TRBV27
CASRPWTGPDEQYF
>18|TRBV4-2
CASSQDSGQGYSNQPQHF
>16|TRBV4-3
CASSQEPGQGADTQYF
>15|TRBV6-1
CASSELWDQNEKLFF
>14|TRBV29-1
CSVGGGEQGRGYTF
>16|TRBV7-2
CASSRVSGSSYNEQFF
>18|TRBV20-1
CSARASMRGRLFNYGYTF